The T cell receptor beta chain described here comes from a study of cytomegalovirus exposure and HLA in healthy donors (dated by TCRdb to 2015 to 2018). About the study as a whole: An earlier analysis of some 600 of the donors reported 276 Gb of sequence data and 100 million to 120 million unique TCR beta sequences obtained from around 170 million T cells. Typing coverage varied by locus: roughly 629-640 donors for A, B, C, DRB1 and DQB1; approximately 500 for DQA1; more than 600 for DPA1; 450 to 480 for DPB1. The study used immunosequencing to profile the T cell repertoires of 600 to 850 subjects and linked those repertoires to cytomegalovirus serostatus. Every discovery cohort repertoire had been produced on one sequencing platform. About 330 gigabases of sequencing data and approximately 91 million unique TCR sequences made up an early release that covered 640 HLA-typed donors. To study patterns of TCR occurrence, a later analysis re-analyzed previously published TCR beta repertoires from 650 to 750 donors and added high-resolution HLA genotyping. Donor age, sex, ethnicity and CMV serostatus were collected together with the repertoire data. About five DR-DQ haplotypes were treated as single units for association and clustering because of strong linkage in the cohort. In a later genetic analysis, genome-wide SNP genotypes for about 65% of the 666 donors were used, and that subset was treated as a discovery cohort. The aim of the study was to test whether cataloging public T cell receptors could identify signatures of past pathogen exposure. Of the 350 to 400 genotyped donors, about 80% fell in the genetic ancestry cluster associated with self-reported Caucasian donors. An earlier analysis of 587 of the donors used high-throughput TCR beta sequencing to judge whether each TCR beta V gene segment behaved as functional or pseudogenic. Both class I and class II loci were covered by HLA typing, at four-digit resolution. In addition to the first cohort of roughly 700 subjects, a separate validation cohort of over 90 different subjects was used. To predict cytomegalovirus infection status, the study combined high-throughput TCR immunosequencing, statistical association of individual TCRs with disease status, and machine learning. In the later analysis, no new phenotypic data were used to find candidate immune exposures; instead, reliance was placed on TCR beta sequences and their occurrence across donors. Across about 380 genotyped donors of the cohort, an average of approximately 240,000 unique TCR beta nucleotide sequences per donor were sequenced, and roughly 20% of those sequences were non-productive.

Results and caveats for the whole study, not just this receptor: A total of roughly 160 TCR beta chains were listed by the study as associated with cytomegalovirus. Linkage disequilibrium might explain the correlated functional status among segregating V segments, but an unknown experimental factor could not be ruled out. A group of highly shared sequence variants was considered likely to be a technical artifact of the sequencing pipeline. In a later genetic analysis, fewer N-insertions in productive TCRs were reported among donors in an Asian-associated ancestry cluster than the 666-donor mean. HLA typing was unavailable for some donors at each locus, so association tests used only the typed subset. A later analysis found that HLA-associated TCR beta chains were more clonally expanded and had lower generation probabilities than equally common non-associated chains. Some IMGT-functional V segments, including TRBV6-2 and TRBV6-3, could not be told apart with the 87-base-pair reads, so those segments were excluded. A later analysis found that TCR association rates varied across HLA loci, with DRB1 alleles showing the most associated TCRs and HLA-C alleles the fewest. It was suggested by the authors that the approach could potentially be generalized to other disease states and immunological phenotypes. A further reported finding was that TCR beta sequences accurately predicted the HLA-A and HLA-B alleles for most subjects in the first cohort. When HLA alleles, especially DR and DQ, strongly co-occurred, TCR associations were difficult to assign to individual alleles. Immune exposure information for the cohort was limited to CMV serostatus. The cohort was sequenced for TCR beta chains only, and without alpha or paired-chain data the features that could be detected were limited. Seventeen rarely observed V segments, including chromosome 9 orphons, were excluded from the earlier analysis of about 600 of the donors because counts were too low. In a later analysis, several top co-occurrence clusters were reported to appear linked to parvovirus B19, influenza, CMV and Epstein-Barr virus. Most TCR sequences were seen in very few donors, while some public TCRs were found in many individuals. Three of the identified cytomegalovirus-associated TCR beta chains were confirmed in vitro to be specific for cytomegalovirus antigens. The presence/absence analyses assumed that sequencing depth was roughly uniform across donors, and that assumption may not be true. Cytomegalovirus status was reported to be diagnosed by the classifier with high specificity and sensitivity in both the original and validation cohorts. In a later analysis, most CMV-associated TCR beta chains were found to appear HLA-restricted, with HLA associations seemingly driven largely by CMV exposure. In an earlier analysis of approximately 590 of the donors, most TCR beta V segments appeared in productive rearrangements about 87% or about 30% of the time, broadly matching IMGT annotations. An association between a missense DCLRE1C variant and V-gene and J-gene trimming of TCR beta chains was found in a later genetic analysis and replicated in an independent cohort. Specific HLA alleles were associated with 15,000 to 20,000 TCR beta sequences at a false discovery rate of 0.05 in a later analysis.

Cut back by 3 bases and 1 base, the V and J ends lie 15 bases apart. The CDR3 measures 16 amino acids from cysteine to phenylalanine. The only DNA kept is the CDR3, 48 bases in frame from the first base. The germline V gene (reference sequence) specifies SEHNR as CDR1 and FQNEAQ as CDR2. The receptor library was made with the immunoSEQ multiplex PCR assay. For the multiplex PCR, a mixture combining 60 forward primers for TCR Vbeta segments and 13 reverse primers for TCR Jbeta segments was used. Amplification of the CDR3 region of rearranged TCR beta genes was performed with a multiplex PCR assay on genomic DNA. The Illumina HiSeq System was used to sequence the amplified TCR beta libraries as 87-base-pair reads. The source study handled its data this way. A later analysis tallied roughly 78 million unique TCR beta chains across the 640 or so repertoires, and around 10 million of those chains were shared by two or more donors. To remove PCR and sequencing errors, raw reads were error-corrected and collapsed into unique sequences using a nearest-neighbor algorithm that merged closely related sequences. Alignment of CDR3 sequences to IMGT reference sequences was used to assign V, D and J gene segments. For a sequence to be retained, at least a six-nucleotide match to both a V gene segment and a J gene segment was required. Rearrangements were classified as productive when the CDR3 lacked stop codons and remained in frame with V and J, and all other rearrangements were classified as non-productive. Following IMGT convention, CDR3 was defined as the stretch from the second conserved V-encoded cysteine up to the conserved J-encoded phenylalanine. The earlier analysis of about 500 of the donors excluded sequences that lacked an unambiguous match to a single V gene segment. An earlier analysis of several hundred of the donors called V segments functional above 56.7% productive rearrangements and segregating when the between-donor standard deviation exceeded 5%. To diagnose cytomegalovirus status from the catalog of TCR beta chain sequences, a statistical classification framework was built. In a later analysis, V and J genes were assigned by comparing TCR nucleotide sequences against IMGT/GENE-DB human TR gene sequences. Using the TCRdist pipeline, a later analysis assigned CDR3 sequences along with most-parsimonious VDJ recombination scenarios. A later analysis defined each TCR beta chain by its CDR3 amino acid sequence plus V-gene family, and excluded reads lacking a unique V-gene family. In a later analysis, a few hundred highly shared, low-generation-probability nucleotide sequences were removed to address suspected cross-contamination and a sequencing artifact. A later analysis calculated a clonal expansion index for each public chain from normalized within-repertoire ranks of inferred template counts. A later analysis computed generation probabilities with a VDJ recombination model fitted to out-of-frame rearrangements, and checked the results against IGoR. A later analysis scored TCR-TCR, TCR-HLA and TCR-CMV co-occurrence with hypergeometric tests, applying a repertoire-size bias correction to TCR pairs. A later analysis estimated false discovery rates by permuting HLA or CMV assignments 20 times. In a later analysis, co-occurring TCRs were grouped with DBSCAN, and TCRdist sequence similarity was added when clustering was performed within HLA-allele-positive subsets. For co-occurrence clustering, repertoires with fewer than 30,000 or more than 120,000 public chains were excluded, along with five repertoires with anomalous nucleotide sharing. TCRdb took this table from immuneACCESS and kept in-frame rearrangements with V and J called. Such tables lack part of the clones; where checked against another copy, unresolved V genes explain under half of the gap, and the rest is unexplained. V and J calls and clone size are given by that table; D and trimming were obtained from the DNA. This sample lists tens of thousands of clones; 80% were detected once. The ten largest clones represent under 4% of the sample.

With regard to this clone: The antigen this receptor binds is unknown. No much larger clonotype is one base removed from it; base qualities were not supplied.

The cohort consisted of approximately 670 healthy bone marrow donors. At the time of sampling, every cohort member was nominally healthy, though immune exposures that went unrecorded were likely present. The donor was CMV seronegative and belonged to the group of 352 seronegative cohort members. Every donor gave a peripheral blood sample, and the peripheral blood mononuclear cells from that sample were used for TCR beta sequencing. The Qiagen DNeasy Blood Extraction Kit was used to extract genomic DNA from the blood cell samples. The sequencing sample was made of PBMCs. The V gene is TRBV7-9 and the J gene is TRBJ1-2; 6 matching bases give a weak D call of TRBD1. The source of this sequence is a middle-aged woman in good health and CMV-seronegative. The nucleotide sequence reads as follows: TGTGCCAGCAGCTTCCCAGGACAGAACTATAACTATGGCTACACCTTC. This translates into CASSFPGQNYNYGYTF.